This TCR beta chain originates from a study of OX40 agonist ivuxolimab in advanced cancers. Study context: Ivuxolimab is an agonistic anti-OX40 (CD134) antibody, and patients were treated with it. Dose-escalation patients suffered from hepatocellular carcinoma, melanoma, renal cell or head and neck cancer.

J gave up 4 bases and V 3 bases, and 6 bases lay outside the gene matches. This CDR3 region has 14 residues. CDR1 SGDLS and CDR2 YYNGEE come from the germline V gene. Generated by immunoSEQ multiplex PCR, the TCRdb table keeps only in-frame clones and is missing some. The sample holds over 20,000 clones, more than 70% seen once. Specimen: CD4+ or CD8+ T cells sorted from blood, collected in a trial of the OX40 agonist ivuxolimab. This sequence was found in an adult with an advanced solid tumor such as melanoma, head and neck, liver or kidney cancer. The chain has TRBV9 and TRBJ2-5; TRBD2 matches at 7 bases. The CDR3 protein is CASSATSETETQYF. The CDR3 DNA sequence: TGTGCCAGCAGCGCAACTAGCGAGACAGAGACCCAGTACTTC.